This T cell receptor beta chain was retrieved from a study of blood T cell repertoires in COVID-19. Enrolled through a virtual design, the participants were between roughly 18 and 89 years of age and came from roughly 22 US areas. Libraries were prepared by immunoSEQ multiplex PCR; TCRdb keeps only in-frame clonotypes and omits some of them. The table includes 320,000 or so clones, approximately 91% detected once. The CDR3 sequence is 16 residues long. The V gene end was trimmed by 3 bases and the J gene end by 4 bases; junction bases not matched to a gene: 10. Germline values: CDR1 SGDLS, CDR2 YYNGEE.

The sequence was collected from a man aged 55 to 70 who had recovered from COVID-19. Sequenced: PBMCs or T cells enriched from blood (not recorded which). The chain recombines TRBV9 with TRBJ1-2; 9 positions match TRBD1. The CDR3 region is CASSDGTGQGSYGYTF. The CDR3 nucleotides are TGTGCCAGCAGCGACGGGACAGGGCAGGGTAGCTATGGCTACACCTTC. The whole variable domain, filled in from reference TRBV9 and TRBJ1-2, reads DSGVTQTPKHLITATGQRVTLRCSPRSGDLSVYWYQQSLDQGLQFLIQYYNGEERAKGNILERFSAQQFPDLHSELNLSSLELGDSALYFCASSDGTGQGSYGYTFGSGTRLTVV.